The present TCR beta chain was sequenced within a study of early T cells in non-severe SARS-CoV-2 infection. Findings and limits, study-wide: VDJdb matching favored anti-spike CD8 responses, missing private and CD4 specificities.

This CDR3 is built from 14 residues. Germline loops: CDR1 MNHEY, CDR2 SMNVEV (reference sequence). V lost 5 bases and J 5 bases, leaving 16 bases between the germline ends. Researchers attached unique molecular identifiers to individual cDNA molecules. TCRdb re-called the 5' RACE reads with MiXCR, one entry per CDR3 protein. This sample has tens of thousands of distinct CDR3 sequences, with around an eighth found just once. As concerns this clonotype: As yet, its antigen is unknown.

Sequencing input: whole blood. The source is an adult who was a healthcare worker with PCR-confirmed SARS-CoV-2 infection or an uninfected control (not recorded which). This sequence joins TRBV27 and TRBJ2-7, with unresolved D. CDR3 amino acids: CASSPLSDGHEQYF. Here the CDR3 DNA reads TGTGCCAGCAGTCCACTCTCGGACGGCCACGAGCAGTACTTC.